This TCR beta chain was obtained from a study of T cells of healthy individuals. V lost 0 bases, J lost 5 bases, and 5 bases stayed unmatched. CDR1 and CDR2 from the germline V gene are MGHRA and YSYEKL. The CDR3 is made up of 15 amino acids. One entry per CDR3 protein results from TCRdb running MiXCR on the 5' RACE reads. The sample has some 69,000 distinct CDR3 sequences, 15% to 20% seen once. This clonotype was observed a handful of times. This rearrangement joins TRBV4-1 to TRBJ2-7, with 9 bases matching TRBD2. This receptor was obtained from a human donor in good health. The CDR3 sequence: CASSQDTASGNEQYF. The CDR3 nucleotides read TGCGCCAGCAGCCAAGATACAGCTAGCGGGAACGAGCAGTACTTC.